The 31 T cell receptor beta chains listed next were all sequenced from one sample in a study of blood T cells in healthy people across ages (dated by TCRdb to between 2014 and 2016). The library was generated by 5' RACE. The sample was run on an Illumina HiSeq 2500. A second PCR of roughly 6 to 11 cycles was run with a J-beta primer mix and a sample-barcoded 5' primer. TCRdb passed the public sequencing reads through fastp at Q25 and MiXCR, retaining productive beta sequences. Identical CDR3 proteins give one entry, which carries the most common genes and DNA. Recorded for this sample are 750,000 to 1,000,000 distinct CDR3 sequences; about 28% of them occurred a single time. The ten largest clones take up 10% of the sample. This same sample was also part of a study on T cells of mothers and their children.

Sequencing used blood. The receptors come from a woman aged 40 to 55 in good health.

The chain links TRBV6-1 to TRBJ2-5; 10 nucleotides match TRBD2. The germline V gene has CDR1 MNHNS and CDR2 SASEGT. Unmatched junction bases numbered 9, after V lost 5 bases and J lost 9 bases. The CDR3 covers 14 residues. The CDR3 loop is CASSPTSGDVSQYF. The CDR3 DNA reads as TGTGCCAGCAGTCCCACTAGCGGGGATGTTTCCCAGTACTTC.

As to this clonotype: A much more abundant neighbour one base away suggests this may be a read error. The gene calls are TRBV28 and TRBJ2-5; D is ambiguous. This CDR3 has 12 residues. The germline CDR1 and CDR2 sequences are MDHEN and SYDVKM. The CDR3 loop is CTSSEDQETQYF. CDR3 DNA: TGTACCAGCAGTGAAGACCAAGAGACCCAGTACTTC.

There are many counts of this clonotype. The V gene is TRBV10-3, the J gene TRBJ2-7, with D tentatively TRBD1 (6 bases). The CDR3 consists of 14 residues. V was cut by 2 bases and J by 7 bases, with 15 bases left in between. Germline V CDR1 and CDR2: ENHRY, SYGVKD. CDR3 sequence reads: CAISEVGTPKEQYF. DNA for the CDR3: TGTGCCATCAGTGAGGTGGGGACACCCAAGGAGCAGTACTTC.

Only a few counts were recorded for this clonotype. Here the CDR3 reads CASSLDRASYGYTF. In DNA form, the CDR3 reads TGTGCCAGCAGTCTCGACAGGGCCAGCTATGGCTACACCTTC. The chain is built from TRBV2 and TRBJ1-2, with 7 positions matching TRBD1. This CDR3 has 14 residues. J gave up 4 bases and V 5 bases, and 7 bases lay outside the gene matches. Germline loops: CDR1 SNHLY, CDR2 FYNNEI. Full variable domain (missing parts from reference TRBV2 and TRBJ1-2): EPEVTQTPSHQVTQMGQEVILRCVPISNHLYFYWYRQILGQKVEFLVSFYNNEISEKSEIFDDQFSVERPDGSNFTLKIRSTKLEDSAMYFCASSLDRASYGYTFGSGTRLTVV.

Details on this clonotype: This may be a read error, as it is one base from a much larger clone. This chain links TRBV5-1 with TRBJ2-5; D is unresolved. This CDR3 is built from 15 residues. Germline values: CDR1 SGHRS, CDR2 YFSETQ. CDR3 sequence: CASCLASNSQETQYF. The CDR3 nucleotides read TGCGCCAGCTGCTTGGCCTCGAACAGTCAAGAGACCCAGTACTTC.

Notes on this clonotype: A clone one base away is much larger, so this may be a read error. This sequence joins TRBV12-3 or TRBV12-4 and TRBJ2-3; D ambiguous. The CDR3 loop spans 13 amino acids. CDR3 region: CASVLGATDAQYF. The CDR3 nucleotides read TGTGCCAGCGTGCTTGGAGCTACAGATGCGCAGTATTTT.

This rearrangement joins TRBV3-1 to TRBJ1-2; D unresolved. Trimming left V 0 bases short and J 7 bases short, with 15 bases between. Germline V gives CDR1 LGHDT, CDR2 YNNKEL (reference sequence). The CDR3 runs to 15 residues. The DNA of the CDR3 is TGTGCCAGCAGCCAAGATAGGGCCGGTCGGAGTGGCTACACCTTC. Translation: CASSQDRAGRSGYTF.

This clonotype showed up many times. The chain recombines TRBV2 with TRBJ2-7; perhaps TRBD1 as D (5 bases). Trimming removed 1 base from V and 3 bases from J, with 10 bases in between. Germline V gene lookup returns CDR1 SNHLY and CDR2 FYNNEI. The CDR3 is 14 residues long. DNA of the CDR3: TGTGCCAGCAGTGAAGTGACAGCCAGCTACGAGCAGTACTTC. Translating it yields CASSEVTASYEQYF.

This clonotype was counted many times. This chain connects TRBV30 to TRBJ1-2; 10 bases align to TRBD1. Germline loops: CDR1 GTSNPN, CDR2 SVGIG (reference sequence). J gave up 8 bases and V 6 bases, and 6 bases lay outside the gene matches. There are 12 residues in the CDR3. The CDR3 bases are TGTGCCTGTCCCGACAGGGGGCTCGGCTACACCTTC. It codes for CACPDRGLGYTF.

As regards this clonotype: Compared with germline, one end of the junction differs, possibly owing to a read error. The V gene is TRBV27, the J gene TRBJ2-7; 9 bases match TRBD1. The CDR3 consists of 15 residues. Germline V gene sequence: CDR1 MNHEY, CDR2 SMNVEV (reference sequence). The CDR3 sequence: CASVSGTGSSYERYF. The CDR3 region has the DNA TGTGCCAGCGTTTCCGGGACAGGGAGCTCCTACGAGCGGTACTTC.

The chain couples TRBV5-1 to TRBJ2-5; D not certain. V was trimmed by 4 bases and J by 2 bases, leaving 12 bases between them. Germline values: CDR1 SGHRS, CDR2 YFSETQ. This CDR3 is 14 amino acids long. The CDR3 DNA sequence: TGCGCCAGCAGCGTGGACGGGTCTCAAGAGACCCAGTACTTC. It encodes CASSVDGSQETQYF.

This clonotype was detected a few times. The V gene is TRBV20-1, the J gene TRBJ2-7; TRBD2 agrees at 7 bases. The germline V gene has CDR1 DFQATT and CDR2 SNEGSKA (reference sequence). With 1 base clipped from V and 0 bases from J, the junction kept 9 bases outside the gene matches. CDR3 length equals 16 residues. This CDR3 is CSARAYGAGDSYEQYF. CDR3 nucleotide sequence: TGCAGTGCTAGAGCTTATGGGGCGGGGGACTCCTACGAGCAGTACTTC.

This chain joins TRBV12-3 or TRBV12-4 and TRBJ1-1; D is ambiguous. This CDR3 region has 13 residues. Trimming removed 11 bases from V and 1 base from J, with 14 bases in between. The DNA of the CDR3 is TGTGCCTCGATGGGTTCGACGAACACTGAAGCTTTCTTT. Protein product: CASMGSTNTEAFF.

This clonotype was detected only a few times. A much larger clonotype is one base distant, so this may be a read error. The V call is TRBV29-1, the J call TRBJ2-3, with D possibly being TRBD2 (6 bases). V was cut by 7 bases and J by 0 bases, with 17 bases left in between. Germline CDR1 reads SQVTM; CDR2 reads ANQGSEA. The CDR3 spans 15 residues. The CDR3 here is CSALGGRGSTDTQYF. CDR3 in DNA: TGCAGCGCTCTGGGGGGACGGGGGAGCACAGATACGCAGTATTTT.

The genes are TRBV2 and TRBJ1-2; 8 bases match TRBD1. With 1 base clipped from V and 8 bases from J, the junction kept 15 bases outside the gene matches. The CDR3 has 17 amino acids. CDR1 and CDR2 (germline): SNHLY, FYNNEI. This chain's CDR3 is CASSEGPFRGPEEGYTF. CDR3 bases: TGTGCCAGCAGTGAAGGTCCGTTCAGGGGGCCGGAGGAAGGCTACACCTTC.

The J gene is TRBJ1-2, the V gene TRBV4-3; D is unresolved. V lost 6 bases and J 2 bases, leaving 16 bases between the germline ends. The length of the CDR3 is 15 residues. CDR1 LGHNA and CDR2 YSLEER come from the germline V gene. CDR3 residues: CASSEAEGLNYGYTF. In DNA, the CDR3 is TGCGCCAGCAGTGAAGCCGAGGGTTTGAACTATGGCTACACCTTC.

Only a few counts were recorded for this clonotype. This chain links TRBV12-3 or TRBV12-4 with TRBJ2-1; the match to TRBD2 covers 7 bases. Trimming removed 5 bases from V and 6 bases from J; junction bases left unmatched: 7. The CDR3 extends over 14 amino acids. The DNA of the CDR3 is TGTGCCAGCAGTACGGGACTACAGTCCAATGAGCAGTTCTTC. Protein product: CASSTGLQSNEQFF.

This chain joins TRBV7-2 and TRBJ1-1, with TRBD1 matching over 7 bases. Germline V gives CDR1 SGHTA, CDR2 FQGNSA. The CDR3 totals 16 residues. The junction had 11 bases not matched to a gene; V was cut back by 5 bases and J by 2 bases. The chain's CDR3 is CASSPYRGLPNTEAFF. The CDR3 DNA is TGTGCCAGCAGCCCTTACAGGGGCCTACCAAACACTGAAGCTTTCTTT.

This clonotype was counted at least ten times. CDR3 in amino acids: CASTLAGNNEQFF. For the CDR3, the DNA is TGTGCCAGCACCCTAGCGGGAAACAATGAGCAGTTCTTC. The rearrangement links TRBV11-2 to TRBJ2-1; TRBD2 matches at 9 bases. J gave up 5 bases and V 7 bases, and 3 bases lay outside the gene matches. Germline CDR1 reads SGHAT; CDR2 reads FQNNGV. CDR3 length: 13 residues.

This clonotype was picked up a small number of times. The chain is built from TRBV20-1 and TRBJ1-2; 11 nucleotides agree with TRBD1. J gave up 6 bases and V 8 bases, and 11 bases lay outside the gene matches. There are 14 residues in the CDR3. CDR1 is DFQATT, CDR2 SNEGSKA, per germline (reference sequence). CDR3 sequence: CSCPWTGGGDGYTF. The CDR3 bases are TGCAGTTGTCCCTGGACAGGGGGCGGAGATGGCTACACCTTC.

This clonotype was found many times. The genes are TRBV6-6 and TRBJ2-7; D possibly corresponds to TRBD2 (5 bases). Trimming cost V 2 bases and J 3 bases, with 8 bases left between them. The germline V gene has CDR1 MNHNY and CDR2 SVGAGI (reference sequence). The length of the CDR3 is 13 residues. CDR3 coding DNA: TGTGCCAGCAGTTACCAACTAGGCTACGAGCAGTACTTC. Protein product: CASSYQLGYEQYF.

This chain links TRBV27 with TRBJ2-2; possible D gene TRBD1, 6 bases. Trimming took 5 bases from V and 6 from J, leaving 10 bases between them. The CDR3 covers 13 residues. The germline gives CDR1 MNHEY, CDR2 SMNVEV (reference sequence). The CDR3 coding sequence is TGTGCCAGCAGTGTGACAGGTGCCGGGGAGCTGTTTTTT. Translation gives CASSVTGAGELFF.

This clonotype was found a few times. The gene calls are TRBV9 and TRBJ2-2, with D unresolved. Looked up from germline, CDR1 is SGDLS and CDR2 is YYNGEE. V shed 3 bases and J shed 6 bases, with 12 bases lying between them. This CDR3 has 14 amino acids. The CDR3, as DNA: TGTGCCAGCAGCGCCCCCCCAAGCCCCGGGGAGCTGTTTTTT. This translates into CASSAPPSPGELFF.

In this sample, this clonotype turned up a few times. This chain uses TRBV18 with TRBJ2-1; D remains unclear. CDR1 and CDR2 (germline): KGHSH, LQKENI. The CDR3 totals 14 residues. V was clipped by 6 bases and J by 4 bases, with 13 bases between them. CDR3 loop: CASSVLAVYNEQFF. For the CDR3, the DNA is TGTGCCAGCTCGGTATTGGCGGTATACAATGAGCAGTTCTTC.

Worth noting for this clonotype: One base away lies a much larger clone, so this may be a sequencing read error. The chain combines TRBV7-8 with TRBJ2-7; maybe TRBD2 (7 bases). The CDR3 has 14 amino acids. Trimming removed 5 bases from V and 6 bases from J, with 17 bases in between. Germline lookup yields CDR1 SGHVS and CDR2 FQNEAQ. The CDR3 sequence is CASSHDMGGREQYF. DNA of the CDR3: TGTGCCAGCAGCCACGACATGGGGGGGCGCGAGCAGTACTTC.

The rearrangement joins TRBV7-9 to TRBJ1-1; D call uncertain. CDR1 is SEHNR, CDR2 FQNEAQ, per germline (reference sequence). The V and J ends lost 5 bases and 9 bases respectively, with 19 bases between them. The CDR3 is 14 residues long. The CDR3 spells CASSPPEGRPKAFF. The CDR3 nucleotides are TGTGCCAGCAGCCCCCCGGAGGGTCGACCCAAAGCTTTCTTT.

V and J are TRBV6-1 and TRBJ2-7; 7 bases match TRBD1. V was clipped by 6 bases and J by 7 bases; unmatched bases: 18. The CDR3 is 16 amino acids. The germline V gene has CDR1 MNHNS and CDR2 SASEGT. In DNA, the CDR3 is TGTGCCAGCAGCTTTCCTCTACAGGGGATCCCGACGGAGCAGTACTTC. It is translated as CASSFPLQGIPTEQYF.

This clonotype showed up just once. The genes are TRBV15 and TRBJ2-5; tentatively, D is TRBD1 or TRBD2 (6 bases each). Germline V gene lookup returns CDR1 LNHNV and CDR2 YYDKDF (reference sequence). Trimming pared 0 bases from V and 5 bases from J, leaving 28 bases between. CDR3 size: 20 residues. CDR3 loop: CATSRDRGRGLARGWETQYF. CDR3 bases: TGTGCCACCAGCAGAGATAGAGGTCGGGGGCTAGCGAGGGGTTGGGAGACCCAGTACTTC. The full variable domain, rest sourced from reference TRBV15 and TRBJ2-5, is DAMVIQNPRYQVTQFGKPVTLSCSQTLNHNVMYWYQQKSSQAPKLLFHYYDKDFNNEADTPDNFQSRRPNTSFCFLDIRSPGLGDTAMYLCATSRDRGRGLARGWETQYFGPGTRLLVL.

The V gene is TRBV7-3, the J gene TRBJ2-2; TRBD2 might be the D (7 bases). V lost 3 bases and J 4 bases, leaving 12 bases between the germline ends. Germline CDR1 reads SGHTA; CDR2 reads FQGTGA. The CDR3 is 15 amino acids. The CDR3 region is CASSLGGRTTGELFF. CDR3 in DNA: TGTGCCAGCAGCTTGGGGGGGCGCACCACCGGGGAGCTGTTTTTT.

Of note for this clonotype: No conserved phenylalanine or tryptophan is present at the end of the CDR3, so a read error is the likely explanation. V is TRBV15 and J is TRBJ1-2; 9 nucleotides line up with TRBD1. Germline values: CDR1 LNHNV, CDR2 YYDKDF (reference sequence). V lost 0 bases and J lost 1; bases outside the gene matches: 6. The CDR3 covers 17 residues. CDR3 protein: CATSRERGQGFNYGYTC. Written as DNA, the CDR3 is TGTGCCACCAGCAGAGAGAGGGGACAGGGTTTTAACTATGGCTACACCTGC.

The rearrangement links TRBV12-3 or TRBV12-4 to TRBJ2-1; D remains unclear. V lost 2 bases and J lost 10, with 9 bases in between. This CDR3 contains 12 residues. For the CDR3, the DNA is TGTGCCAGCAGTTTACAACATCCCGAGCAGTTCTTC. It encodes CASSLQHPEQFF.